This TCR beta chain was recovered during a study of blood T cell repertoires in COVID-19 (dated by TCRdb to 2018 to 2020). Broadly, across the study: Samples covering the acute and convalescent phases of COVID-19 were provided by collaborators in the United States, Italy and Spain. HLA class I and class II types, where available, came from metadata supplied by the sample provider rather than from assay-based typing. The samples were drawn from two sources: the first 160 participants of the ongoing ImmuneRACE study, and over 1,000 subjects contributed by 6 global collaborators. Nearly every sample came with metadata listing a de-identified subject ID, COVID-19 status, age in years and sex. The prospective study material was composed of cDNA or gDNA derived from T cells, B-cell-depleted T cells, or PBMCs. The repertoires were released in a freely available public database intended as a resource for research on the immune response to SARS-CoV-2. The dataset comprised deeply sampled blood TCRbeta repertoires from subjects exposed to, actively infected with, or recovered from COVID-19.

The research as a whole found: The quantity of clinical and demographic metadata differed by source and by participant and was supplied without curation.

The immunoSEQ Assay, a bias-controlled multiplex PCR, was used to amplify TCRbeta CDR3 regions from genomic DNA. Processing in the source paper ran as follows. The number of nucleated cells in each sample was estimated by amplification of reference gene primers within the assay. To quantify the absolute abundance of each unique TCRbeta CDR3 rearrangement, sequence reads were collapsed and filtered. For each sample, productive Simpson clonality was calculated by taking the square root of Simpson's diversity index across productive rearrangements. Entries here come from immuneACCESS through TCRdb and include only in-frame sequences with V and J called. Some clones fail to appear in such tables; in the studies checked, an unresolved V gene covers under half of the shortfall, and the cause of the remainder is unknown. V and J calls plus clone size are reproduced from that table; the DNA served to infer D and trimming. This sample holds about 160,000 clones; around four fifths were observed only once. Nearly 8% of the sample goes to the ten largest clones.

The cysteine opens and the phenylalanine closes a CDR3 of 15 amino acids. Only the CDR3 DNA is retained, 45 bases long and in frame from the first base. The germline V gene sets CDR1 to SNHLY and CDR2 to FYNNEI. V is cut by 7 bases and J by 4 bases, and the space between the germline ends is 18 bases. Participants in the prospective study were enrolled through a virtual design, were aged roughly 18 to 100 years, and lived in roughly 24 United States geographic areas. Cohort assignment in the prospective study relied on participant-reported clinical history from a screening survey and a study questionnaire. Recovered participants in ImmuneRACE Cohort 3 were defined by two consecutive negative NP/OP PCR tests, clearance by a healthcare professional, or resolution of symptoms. In the prospective study, whole blood, serum and a nasopharyngeal or oropharyngeal swab were collected from each participant by mobile phlebotomists. Prospective study participants could optionally give additional blood draws and questionnaires over an approximately 2-month period. Before DNA extraction, prospective study blood samples were shipped either frozen or at room temperature.

With respect to this clone: The specificity of this receptor is unknown. No much larger clonotype is one base removed from it; base qualities were not supplied.

The sequence links TRBV2 to TRBJ2-3; the D region possibly corresponds to TRBD2 (7 bases align). The specimen was PBMCs or T cells enriched from blood (not recorded which). The TCR comes from a woman aged 45-59 years who had recovered from COVID-19. This receptor has the CDR3 CASTYRRGGSDTQYF. The DNA sequence is as follows: TGTGCCAGCACCTACCGGAGGGGGGGTTCAGATACGCAGTATTTT.